This T cell receptor (beta chain) is from a study of cytomegalovirus exposure and HLA in healthy donors. Study-wide results and caveats: Earlier analysis found most TCR beta V segments productive about 87% or about 30% of the time. When a later analysis compared HLA-associated TCR beta chains with equally common others, the HLA-associated chains turned out to be more clonally expanded and to have lower generation probabilities. Later analysis identified about 17,000 TCR beta sequences associated with HLA alleles, using a false discovery rate threshold of 0.05. Most TCR sequences were seen very rarely across donors, but some public TCRs occurred in many.

CDR3 size: 15 residues. Germline CDR1 and CDR2: SGDLS and YYNGEE. V was trimmed by 0 bases and J by 4 bases, leaving 12 bases between them. Worth noting for this clone: Its antigen is as yet unknown.

The PCR was carried out with 60 Vbeta primers and 13 Jbeta primers. Profiled with immunoSEQ multiplex PCR; TCRdb holds only in-frame clones, not every one. The sample yields 150,000 to 200,000 clones, 70% to 90% seen once. The sequenced material came from PBMCs. This sequence joins TRBV9 and TRBJ2-3; D remains ambiguous. The clonotype comes from a woman between 18 and 30 years old in good health and CMV-seronegative. CDR3 region: CASSVGGGGSDTQYF. In nucleotides, the CDR3 is TGTGCCAGCAGCGTAGGTGGTGGTGGCTCAGATACGCAGTATTTT.